The clone carrying this T cell receptor beta chain occurred many times. Its antigen is still unknown. V gave up 0 bases and J gave up 6 bases, with 13 bases separating them. Germline V gene sequence: CDR1 LGHNA, CDR2 YNFKEQ. The CDR3 has 15 residues. This sample is drawn from a study of response to subunit inactivated influenza vaccine. Study-wide results and limits: New T cells are recruited in small numbers by each seasonal influenza vaccination, according to the authors' suggestion.

TCRdb processed the RT-PCR reads anew with MiXCR; each CDR3 protein has one entry. In the table there are some 640,000 distinct CDR3 sequences, 14% of which are singletons. The TCR originated in a man between 45 and 60 years old who received an inactivated influenza vaccine. Sequencing used PBMCs from blood, obtained approximately 15 days before vaccination. V usage is TRBV4-2 and J usage is TRBJ2-3; TRBD2 is a possible D gene (6 bases). The CDR3 DNA reads TGTGCCAGCAGCCAAGATGACGGGGGTGGCGATACGCAGTATTTT. This codes for CASSQDDGGGDTQYF.